The 4 T cell receptor beta chains given below trace back to one sample, sequenced in a study of T cell responses to AZD1222 COVID-19 vaccine. Clones were sequenced by immunoSEQ multiplex PCR, and TCRdb holds only the in-frame ones, with some missing. The sample lists about 150,000 clones; around 88% were seen once. The material was peripheral blood, obtained on day 0 of AZD1222 vaccination. These receptors were collected from an adult in good health.

This chain connects TRBV11-3 to TRBJ1-1; a possible D gene is TRBD1 (5 bases). The CDR3 loop spans 14 amino acids. V lost 2 bases, J lost 1 base, and 8 bases lay in between. CDR1 is SGHNT, CDR2 YENEEA, per germline. The CDR3 sequence is CASSLSGANTEAFF. CDR3 coding DNA: TGTGCCAGCAGCTTATCCGGGGCGAACACTGAAGCTTTCTTT.

V is TRBV29-1 and J is TRBJ2-5; TRBD1 matches 8 bases. The CDR3 contains 14 residues. The ends lost 7 bases at V and 2 bases at J; junction bases unmatched: 9. CDR1 SQVTM and CDR2 ANQGSEA come from the germline V gene. The DNA for the CDR3 is TGCAGCGCGTACACAGGGGGGTTACAAGAGACCCAGTACTTC. It translates to CSAYTGGLQETQYF.

The rearrangement uses TRBV24-1 and TRBJ2-2; D remains unclear. This CDR3 is 15 amino acids long. In germline, CDR1 is KGHDR, CDR2 SFDVKD. Trimming cost V 10 bases and J 1 base, with 15 bases left between them. DNA for the CDR3: TGTGCCACAGGGCCTCCGGAGCAGAACACCGGGGAGCTGTTTTTT. Its protein product is CATGPPEQNTGELFF.

V is TRBV19 and J is TRBJ2-4; unclear D gene. Trimming took off 3 bases at V and 6 bases at J, with 6 bases between the two ends. Germline loops: CDR1 LNHDA, CDR2 SQIVND (reference sequence). The CDR3 has 12 amino acids. The CDR3 DNA is TGTGCCAGTAGTATTGGAACAAACATTCAGTACTTC. Protein product: CASSIGTNIQYF. The full variable domain, completed using reference TRBV19 and TRBJ2-4, is DGGITQSPKYLFRKEGQNVTLSCEQNLNHDAMYWYRQDPGQGLRLIYYSQIVNDFQKGDIAEGYSVSREKKESFPLTVTSAQKNPTAFYLCASSIGTNIQYFGAGTRLSVL.